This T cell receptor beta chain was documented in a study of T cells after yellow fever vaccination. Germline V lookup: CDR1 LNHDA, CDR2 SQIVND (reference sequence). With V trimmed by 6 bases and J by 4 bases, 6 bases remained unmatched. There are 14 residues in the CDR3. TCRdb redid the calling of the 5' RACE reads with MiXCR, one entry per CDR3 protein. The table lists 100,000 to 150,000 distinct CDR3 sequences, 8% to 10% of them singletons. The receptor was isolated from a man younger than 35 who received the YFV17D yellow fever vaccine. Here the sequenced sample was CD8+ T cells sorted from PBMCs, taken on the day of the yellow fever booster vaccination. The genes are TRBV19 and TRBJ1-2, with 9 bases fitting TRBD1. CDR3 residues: CASRAGTGLYGYTF. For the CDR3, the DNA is TGTGCCAGTAGGGCCGGGACAGGGCTCTATGGCTACACCTTC.